The 17 T cell receptor beta chains reported below all come from one sample, sequenced in a study of human T cells and chemical hapten exposure. TCRdb fed the RACE reads into MiXCR, producing one record per CDR3 protein. The sample contains about 84,000 distinct CDR3 sequences, approximately 11% of which appear only once. Time point given: patch test 3, about 24 weeks after DPC sensitization. As to treatment: therapeutic diphenylcyclopropenone sensitization with weekly scalp DPC. Sequenced material: whole blood, taken in connection with sensitization to the hapten diphenylcyclopropenone (DPC). The receptors come from a woman aged 50 to 60 with alopecia areata. Some clones in this sample may be carry-over from other donors' samples.

This clonotype was seen more than once but under ten times. The rearrangement uses TRBV20-1 and TRBJ1-4, with a weak D call TRBD1 (5 bases). The germline gives CDR1 DFQATT, CDR2 SNEGSKA (reference sequence). This CDR3 is built from 16 residues. V was clipped by 3 bases and J by 1 base, with 15 bases between them. CDR3 amino acids: CSASIRTQGTNEKLFF. The CDR3 DNA reads as TGCAGTGCTAGCATCCGTACTCAGGGAACTAATGAAAAACTGTTTTTT.

This CDR3 is CASSVTDRTDTQYF. The CDR3 DNA reads as TGTGCCAGCAGCGTTACAGATCGCACAGATACGCAGTATTTT. The rearrangement uses TRBV9 and TRBJ2-3, with no clear D. Trimming shortened V by 2 bases and J by 1 base, and 8 bases separated the two germline ends. The germline V gene has CDR1 SGDLS and CDR2 YYNGEE. CDR3 length: 14 residues. The whole variable domain, remainder taken from reference TRBV9 and TRBJ2-3, is DSGVTQTPKHLITATGQRVTLRCSPRSGDLSVYWYQQSLDQGLQFLIQYYNGEERAKGNILERFSAQQFPDLHSELNLSSLELGDSALYFCASSVTDRTDTQYFGPGTRLTVL.

This clonotype showed up many times. V is TRBV5-1 and J is TRBJ2-1, with 8 bases fitting TRBD2. Germline-derived CDR1 and CDR2 are SGHRS and YFSETQ. This CDR3 contains 15 residues. V dropped 4 bases and J dropped 4; count of bases not matched to a gene: 7. The CDR3 bases are TGCGCCAGCAGCCTCGGCGGGGGGCAATACAATGAGCAGTTCTTC. As protein: CASSLGGGQYNEQFF.

The table lists this clonotype with a few counts. The chain carries TRBV6-5 and TRBJ2-7, with unresolved D. From germline, CDR1 is MNHEY and CDR2 SVGAGI. The V end lost 0 bases, the J end lost 2 bases, and 11 bases lay between the germline ends. The CDR3 covers 15 residues. CDR3: CASSYSHSLPYEQYF. The CDR3 DNA sequence: TGTGCCAGCAGTTACTCCCACAGTTTACCCTACGAGCAGTACTTC.

This clonotype was counted many times. The chain combines TRBV6-5 with TRBJ2-1; TRBD1 is a possible D gene (6 bases). Germline V gives CDR1 MNHEY, CDR2 SVGAGI. The CDR3 extends over 11 amino acids. Trimming stripped 10 bases from V and 4 bases from J, with 8 bases between. CDR3 DNA: TGTGCCACCAGGGGATACAATGAGCAGTTCTTC. Its translation is CATRGYNEQFF.

The chain employs TRBV7-9 and TRBJ2-2; no definite D call. Germline V gene lookup returns CDR1 SEHNR and CDR2 FQNEAQ (reference sequence). V gave up 5 bases and J gave up 4 bases, with 14 bases separating them. The CDR3 runs to 15 residues. The CDR3 region has the DNA TGTGCCAGCAGCACCTCTTTGGGTCCCACCGGGGAGCTGTTTTTT. Its translation is CASSTSLGPTGELFF.

This clonotype came up a few times. Relative to the germline gene, one junction end is altered; a read error may explain this. The chain couples TRBV7-9 to TRBJ2-7; the match to TRBD2 covers 7 bases. The germline gives CDR1 SEHNR, CDR2 FQNEAQ (reference sequence). The CDR3 contains 15 residues. CDR3 nucleotide sequence: TGTGTCAGCAGCTCCCGCGGGACTACCCCTTACGAGCAGTACTTC. As protein: CVSSSRGTTPYEQYF.

This clonotype showed up just a few times. J is TRBJ1-2 and V is TRBV29-1; weak D call: TRBD1 (6 bases). This CDR3 is 12 amino acids long. Looked up from germline, CDR1 is SQVTM and CDR2 is ANQGSEA. The CDR3 loop reads CSTGDINYGYTF. The CDR3 nucleotides read TGCAGTACGGGGGACATCAACTATGGCTACACCTTC.

The gene calls are TRBV29-1 and TRBJ2-1, with D tentatively TRBD1 (5 bases). Germline CDR1 reads SQVTM; CDR2 reads ANQGSEA. This CDR3 is built from 11 residues. V lost 2 bases, J lost 6 bases, and 5 bases lay in between. Written as DNA, the CDR3 is TGCAGCGTTGAAAGGGGCAATGAGCAGTTCTTC. Its protein product is CSVERGNEQFF.

This clonotype has a count of ten or more. V and J are TRBV6-6 and TRBJ2-2; D remains unclear. Trimming took 8 bases from V and 9 from J, leaving 10 bases between them. Germline-derived CDR1 and CDR2 are MNHNY and SVGAGI (reference sequence). This CDR3 is built from 11 residues. The CDR3 DNA reads as TGTGCCAGCGGGCTTTCCCGGGAGCTGTTTTTT. Protein: CASGLSRELFF.

This clonotype was seen ten or more times. The J gene is TRBJ2-1, the V gene TRBV5-6; maybe TRBD2 (6 bases). The germline V gene has CDR1 SGHDT and CDR2 YYEEEE. The CDR3 totals 18 residues. The V end lost 5 bases, the J end lost 0 bases, and 21 bases lay between the germline ends. In nucleotides, the CDR3 is TGTGCCAGCAGACGAGGAGGGATCAGAACCAGCTCCTACAATGAGCAGTTCTTC. Its protein product is CASRRGGIRTSSYNEQFF.

This clonotype was seen many times. The chain uses TRBV5-1 and TRBJ2-5, with unresolved D. Germline CDR1 is SGHRS and CDR2 is YFSETQ. Trimming took 4 bases from V and 2 from J, leaving 15 bases between them. The CDR3 is made up of 15 amino acids. As DNA, the CDR3 is TGCGCCAGCAGCCCCACCGGCAGACCACAAGAGACCCAGTACTTC. It translates to CASSPTGRPQETQYF.

V gene TRBV30 combines with J gene TRBJ1-4; D remains unclear. CDR3 length: 15 residues. The germline gives CDR1 GTSNPN, CDR2 SVGIG (reference sequence). The V gene lost 0 bases and the J gene lost 4 bases, with 12 bases spanning the gap. The CDR3 DNA is TGTGCCTGGAGTGTAAGAGGGCAGGTTAATGAAAAACTGTTTTTT. Amino acid sequence: CAWSVRGQVNEKLFF.

V and J are TRBV5-1 and TRBJ2-2; D unresolved. The CDR3 is 15 residues long. CDR1 is SGHRS and CDR2 is YFSETQ in the germline V gene. Trimming left V 0 bases short and J 4 bases short, with 10 bases between. Here the CDR3 DNA reads TGCGCCAGCAGCTTGGTTGGCGCGGTCACCGGGGAGCTGTTTTTT. The encoded protein is CASSLVGAVTGELFF.

This clonotype was observed many times. The V and J genes are TRBV2 and TRBJ2-7; the match to TRBD2 covers 13 bases. The CDR3 covers 15 residues. With V trimmed by 4 bases and J by 5 bases, 5 bases remained unmatched. Germline CDR1 is SNHLY and CDR2 is FYNNEI. The DNA for the CDR3 is TGTGCCAGCAGTGTACTAGCGGGAGGGCCCCACGAGCAGTACTTC. Translation gives CASSVLAGGPHEQYF.

This clonotype came up once. A much larger clone is a single base away; this may be a read error. The chain joins TRBV5-5 to TRBJ1-5; the D is unclear. This CDR3 region has 15 residues. CDR1 and CDR2 from the germline V gene are SGHKS and YYEKEE (reference sequence). The CDR3 nucleotides read TGTGCCAGCAGCCCAGACCCCGCGAGCAATCAGCCCCGGCATTTT. As protein: CASSPDPASNQPRHF.

This clonotype was found many times. The V call is TRBV20-1, the J call TRBJ1-1, with D unresolved. Deletions cut 5 bases from V and 4 bases from J, with 11 bases between. This CDR3 contains 12 residues. Germline CDR1 and CDR2: DFQATT and SNEGSKA (reference sequence). The CDR3 reads CSAGLGSTEAFF. Written as DNA, the CDR3 is TGCAGTGCTGGCCTGGGTTCCACTGAAGCTTTCTTT.